A selection of T cell receptor beta chains follows, all from one sample in a study of PD-L1 blockade in urothelial cancer. TCRdb keeps only in-frame clones here, not all; method: immunoSEQ multiplex PCR. The data hold approximately 50,000 clones, with approximately 79% observed a single time. This material consisted of PBMCs, taken around atezolizumab (anti-PD-L1) treatment. The receptors were sampled from a man between 70 and 80 years old with urothelial cancer. CDR3s include the opening cysteine and the closing phenylalanine or tryptophan. D genes are given only for firm matches. Only part of the rows carry a size: once, few, many, or a class if the clone is expanded.

J gene | V gene | clone size | CDR3 length | D gene | CDR3 protein | CDR3 DNA
TRBJ2-1 | TRBV5-1 | - | 14 | - | CASSLETRADEQFF | TGCGCCAGCAGCTTGGAAACGAGGGCCGATGAGCAGTTCTTC
TRBJ2-2 | TRBV9 | - | 15 | TRBD2 | CASSVVGGSTGELFF | TGTGCCAGCAGCGTTGTGGGGGGGAGCACCGGGGAGCTGTTTTTT
TRBJ1-1 | TRBV7-9 | - | 14 | - | CASSLTFARRRAFF | TGTGCCAGCAGCTTAACTTTCGCCCGGAGGCGAGCTTTCTTT
TRBJ2-6 | TRBV7-6 | - | 15 | - | CASSLMNSGANVLTF | TGTGCCAGCAGCCTAATGAACTCTGGGGCCAACGTCCTGACTTTC
TRBJ1-1 | TRBV7-2 | - | 15 | - | CASSLGGPPNTEAFF | TGTGCCAGCAGCTTAGGAGGGCCCCCGAACACTGAAGCTTTCTTT
TRBJ2-1 | TRBV25-1 | - | 13 | - | CASSEPGDNEQFF | TGTGCCAGCAGTGAACCGGGGGACAATGAGCAGTTCTTC
TRBJ2-5 | TRBV6-5 | - | 16 | - | CASSYSRAGVGETQYF | TGTGCCAGCAGTTACTCGAGGGCAGGGGTCGGGGAGACCCAGTACTTC
TRBJ1-6 | TRBV9 | few | 15 | - | CASSVRPTGFSPLHF | TGTGCCAGCAGCGTAAGGCCTACAGGGTTTTCACCCCTCCACTTT
TRBJ1-3 | TRBV28 | - | 15 | - | CASRLSPGSGNTIYF | TGTGCCAGTCGACTCTCCCCTGGCTCTGGAAACACCATATATTTT
TRBJ1-3 | TRBV27 | - | 17 | TRBD1 | CASSRQGRMGSGNTIYF | TGTGCCAGCAGTCGACAGGGGAGGATGGGATCGGGAAACACCATATATTTT
TRBJ1-1 | TRBV6-5 | few | 11 | - | CASSQGTEAFF | TGTGCCAGCAGTCAGGGAACTGAAGCTTTCTTT
TRBJ2-4 | TRBV4-3 | - | 15 | TRBD1 | CASSQAEQGAGIQYF | TGCGCCAGCAGCCAAGCAGAACAGGGGGCGGGCATTCAGTACTTC
TRBJ1-5 | TRBV5-1 | - | 15 | - | CASSPEAGGNQPQHF | TGCGCCAGCAGCCCGGAGGCCGGGGGAAATCAGCCCCAGCATTTT